This passage covers 29 T cell receptor beta chains from one sample sequenced in a study of shared clonotypes between healthy human individuals. The protocol was immunoSEQ multiplex PCR, while the TCRdb copy is restricted to in-frame clones and leaves out a portion. This sample carries more than 1.2 million clones, approximately 98.5% of them seen once, and the ten largest clones take roughly 0.35%. Sample: naive CD4+ T cells sorted from blood. Documented subset: CD45RA+ positively selected. These TCRs come from a man aged 25-45 years in good health.

This chain connects TRBV18 to TRBJ2-1, with D perhaps matching TRBD2 (5 bases). Between the trimmed V and J ends, which lost 6 bases and 8 bases, there was a span of 8 bases. The CDR3 consists of 11 residues. CDR1 KGHSH and CDR2 LQKENI come from the germline V gene. This chain's CDR3 is CASSPDYEQFF. The CDR3 DNA is TGTGCCAGCTCTCCGGACTATGAGCAGTTCTTC.

The chain joins TRBV7-9 to TRBJ1-2, with D hard to call. Between the trimmed V and J ends, which lost 2 bases and 4 bases, there was a span of 11 bases. The CDR3 runs to 14 residues. CDR1 and CDR2 from the germline V gene are SEHNR and FQNEAQ (reference sequence). This CDR3 reads CASSLMVDGYGYTF. CDR3 DNA sequence: TGTGCCAGCAGCTTAATGGTCGACGGCTATGGCTACACCTTC.

V usage is TRBV7-9 and J usage is TRBJ2-2; 7 bases match TRBD2. This CDR3 spans 16 amino acids. V gave up 2 bases and J gave up 4 bases; unmatched junction bases: 7. Germline loops: CDR1 SEHNR, CDR2 FQNEAQ (reference sequence). The CDR3 here is CASSLYKAGVTGELFF. The CDR3 DNA reads TGTGCCAGCAGCTTATATAAGGCGGGAGTCACCGGGGAGCTGTTTTTT.

This clone came up once. This chain connects TRBV29-1 to TRBJ2-7; D remains unclear. From germline, CDR1 is SQVTM and CDR2 ANQGSEA. The CDR3 is 14 residues long. V lost 4 bases and J lost 0, with 13 bases in between. The CDR3 protein is CSVAPRQASYEQYF. CDR3 nucleotide sequence: TGCAGCGTTGCCCCCCGTCAGGCCTCCTACGAGCAGTACTTC.

The chain recombines TRBV5-1 with TRBJ1-2; D is possibly TRBD1 (5 bases). CDR3 length equals 17 residues. With 0 bases removed from V and 1 base from J, the gap between germline ends came to 16 bases. Per germline, CDR1 SGHRS and CDR2 YFSETQ. DNA for the CDR3: TGCGCCAGCAGCTTGGCCGGCAGGGAGGGCAATAACTATGGCTACACCTTC. Translated: CASSLAGREGNNYGYTF.

The chain recombines TRBV9 with TRBJ2-1; tentative D call: TRBD1 (6 bases). The ends were cut back, 4 bases at V and 4 bases at J, with 9 bases in the middle. Germline CDR1 reads SGDLS; CDR2 reads YYNGEE. CDR3 length: 13 residues. DNA for the CDR3: TGTGCCAGCAGCCCCGACAGGTACAATGAGCAGTTCTTC. It is translated as CASSPDRYNEQFF.

The V gene is TRBV7-9, the J gene TRBJ2-5, with a tentative D call TRBD1 (7 bases). V lost 2 bases to trimming and J lost 5 bases, with 15 bases between them. Looked up from germline, CDR1 is SEHNR and CDR2 is FQNEAQ (reference sequence). The CDR3 extends over 15 amino acids. CDR3 DNA sequence: TGTGCCAGCAGCTTACGGGCAGGGGGGAAGGAGACCCAGTACTTC. Translation gives CASSLRAGGKETQYF.

V usage is TRBV7-6 and J usage is TRBJ2-1; D gene ambiguous. CDR1 and CDR2 (germline): SGHVS, FNYEAQ. CDR3 size: 15 residues. Trimming took 1 base from V and 6 from J, leaving 13 bases between them. The CDR3 sequence is CASSLEAVATNEQFF. The DNA of the CDR3 is TGTGCCAGCAGCTTAGAGGCCGTCGCTACCAATGAGCAGTTCTTC.

This clone was counted a single time. The chain combines TRBV4-3 with TRBJ2-1; 13 bases match TRBD2. The CDR3 has 17 residues. Germline CDR1 is LGHNA and CDR2 is YSLEER. V lost 3 bases, J lost 8 bases, and 10 bases stayed unmatched. The CDR3, as DNA: TGCGCCAGCAGCCATTATAGGACTAGCGGGAGTGCGTATGAGCAGTTCTTC. It is translated as CASSHYRTSGSAYEQFF.

The V gene is TRBV10-2, the J gene TRBJ2-5; 8 bases fit TRBD1. Germline loops: CDR1 WSHSY, CDR2 SAAADI. V lost 6 bases and J lost 1; bases outside the gene matches: 4. This CDR3 region has 14 residues. The CDR3, as DNA: TGCGCCAGCAGAGAGGACAGGGTCCAAGAGACCCAGTACTTC. It is translated as CASREDRVQETQYF.

The rearrangement links TRBV18 to TRBJ2-7; D is unclear. This CDR3 has 13 residues. V lost 5 bases and J 3 bases, leaving 11 bases between the germline ends. In germline, CDR1 is KGHSH, CDR2 LQKENI. CDR3 DNA sequence: TGTGCCAGCTCAGGGCAGGTCCACTACGAGCAGTACTTC. Its translation: CASSGQVHYEQYF.

The genes are TRBV29-1 and TRBJ2-1; D call uncertain. The CDR3 is 13 residues long. Germline CDR1 is SQVTM and CDR2 is ANQGSEA. Trimming took 3 bases from V and 5 from J, leaving 11 bases between them. CDR3 DNA sequence: TGCAGCGTTGACGTATTGGTCCACAATGAGCAGTTCTTC. Protein: CSVDVLVHNEQFF.

V gene TRBV7-7 combines with J gene TRBJ1-4; D uncertain. CDR1 is SSHAT, CDR2 FNYEAQ, per germline (reference sequence). The ends were cut back, 6 bases at V and 7 bases at J, with 12 bases in the middle. The length of the CDR3 is 13 residues. The CDR3 sequence: CASSPAAGEKLFF. For the CDR3, the DNA is TGTGCCAGCAGTCCCGCTGCTGGTGAAAAACTGTTTTTT.

This clone was picked up one time. The V call is TRBV18, the J call TRBJ2-5; 8 nucleotides agree with TRBD2. The CDR3 has 18 amino acids. From germline, CDR1 is KGHSH and CDR2 LQKENI. V shed 0 bases, J shed 1 base, and the junction held 10 bases outside the gene matches. As DNA, the CDR3 is TGTGCCAGCTCACCACCGAATTGGGCGGGAGGCCTCCAAGAGACCCAGTACTTC. Translation: CASSPPNWAGGLQETQYF.

This chain uses TRBV4-3 with TRBJ2-1; 13 bases are shared with TRBD2. The V gene end was trimmed by 4 bases and the J gene end by 6 bases; junction bases not matched to a gene: 3. This CDR3 has 15 amino acids. Germline CDR1 reads LGHNA; CDR2 reads YSLEER. In DNA, the CDR3 is TGCGCCAGCAGCCGGGGACTAGCGGGATCCAATGAGCAGTTCTTC. Protein product: CASSRGLAGSNEQFF.

V and J are TRBV9 and TRBJ2-5; 9 positions agree with TRBD1. Germline values: CDR1 SGDLS, CDR2 YYNGEE. V dropped 3 bases and J dropped 4; count of bases not matched to a gene: 7. The CDR3 runs to 15 residues. The DNA of the CDR3 is TGTGCCAGCAGCGGTAGACAGGGGGTGGGAGAGACCCAGTACTTC. It yields the protein CASSGRQGVGETQYF.

This CDR3 reads CASSGLGSSYNEQFF. CDR3 sequence (DNA): TGTGCCAGCAGTGGACTCGGGAGCTCCTACAATGAGCAGTTCTTC. The genes are TRBV2 and TRBJ2-1; possible D gene TRBD2, 6 bases. This CDR3 region has 15 residues. V shed 4 bases and J shed 0 bases, with 10 bases lying between them. Germline-derived CDR1 and CDR2 are SNHLY and FYNNEI. The whole variable domain, filled in from reference TRBV2 and TRBJ2-1, reads EPEVTQTPSHQVTQMGQEVILRCVPISNHLYFYWYRQILGQKVEFLVSFYNNEISEKSEIFDDQFSVERPDGSNFTLKIRSTKLEDSAMYFCASSGLGSSYNEQFFGPGTRLTVL.

The chain employs TRBV7-2 and TRBJ2-7; 7 bases align to TRBD2. This CDR3 contains 16 residues. Germline V lookup: CDR1 SGHTA, CDR2 FQGNSA. The V segment lost 5 bases and the J segment 4 bases; nucleotides outside the gene matches: 14. CDR3 loop: CASSLLGGAGAYEQYF. For the CDR3, the DNA is TGTGCCAGCAGCCTCCTCGGTGGGGCGGGAGCTTACGAGCAGTACTTC.

This clone was seen a single time. The rearrangement uses TRBV7-2 and TRBJ2-2; 10 nucleotides agree with TRBD2. The CDR3 sequence is 16 residues long. CDR1 is SGHTA, CDR2 FQGNSA, per germline. V trimming: 5 bases; J trimming: 3 bases; junction bases outside the gene matches: 6. The CDR3 sequence is CASSQRTSGYTGELFF. As DNA, the CDR3 is TGTGCCAGCAGCCAACGGACTAGCGGATACACCGGGGAGCTGTTTTTT.

The gene calls are TRBV18 and TRBJ2-1; no clear D gene. V lost 5 bases, J lost 9 bases, and 14 bases lay in between. This CDR3 spans 13 amino acids. CDR1 KGHSH and CDR2 LQKENI come from the germline V gene. CDR3 DNA sequence: TGTGCCAGCTCAACTCTAGATTCCGGTGAGCAGTTCTTC. Amino acid sequence: CASSTLDSGEQFF.

This clone has more than one count but fewer than ten. The same CDR3 is also encoded by other DNA sequences in this sample. The V gene is TRBV5-1, the J gene TRBJ2-3, with D uncertain. The CDR3 loop spans 11 amino acids. The germline CDR1 and CDR2 sequences are SGHRS and YFSETQ. V was trimmed by 0 bases and J by 6 bases, leaving 2 bases between them. The CDR3 sequence is CASSLVDTQYF. The CDR3 DNA reads as TGCGCCAGCAGCTTGGTGGATACGCAGTATTTT.

This clone has just one count. The chain carries TRBV5-1 and TRBJ2-5, with 7 bases matching TRBD2. This CDR3 region has 16 residues. V gave up 0 bases and J gave up 4 bases; unmatched junction bases: 9. Germline V gene data show CDR1 as SGHRS and CDR2 as YFSETQ. DNA of the CDR3: TGCGCCAGCAGCTTGGGACCGCTTGTAGCGGGAGAGACCCAGTACTTC. It encodes CASSLGPLVAGETQYF.

The count of this clone is one. CDR3 sequence reads: CASSHGGLAVPTGELFF. Written as DNA, the CDR3 is TGTGCCAGCAGTCACGGCGGACTAGCGGTACCCACCGGGGAGCTGTTTTTT. J is TRBJ2-2 and V is TRBV6-4; 10 nucleotides match TRBD2. Trimming removed 5 bases from V and 4 bases from J; junction bases left unmatched: 10. This CDR3 has 17 residues. Per germline, CDR1 MRHNA and CDR2 SNTAGT.

The count of this clone is one. The genes are TRBV5-1 and TRBJ1-5; 7 positions agree with TRBD1. Germline CDR1 and CDR2: SGHRS and YFSETQ. Trimming cost V 0 bases and J 4 bases; bases outside gene matches: 4. CDR3 length: 15 residues. The CDR3 DNA is TGCGCCAGCAGCTTGGAGGGACAGCTGAATCAGCCCCAGCATTTT. Protein product: CASSLEGQLNQPQHF.

The chain joins TRBV27 to TRBJ2-1, with 8 bases that match TRBD2. Germline V gene lookup returns CDR1 MNHEY and CDR2 SMNVEV (reference sequence). This CDR3 is 15 amino acids long. After removal of 6 bases from V and 4 bases from J, the junction contained 8 bases not matched to a gene. This CDR3 reads CASSDPGLGYNEQFF. CDR3 coding DNA: TGTGCCAGCAGCGATCCGGGACTAGGTTACAATGAGCAGTTCTTC.

To note about this clone: Other DNA sequences in the sample encode the same CDR3. The chain combines TRBV28 with TRBJ2-1; the D is unclear. The V gene lost 1 base and the J gene lost 3 bases, with 4 bases spanning the gap. The CDR3 totals 13 residues. The V gene's germline CDR1 is MDHEN and CDR2 SYDVKM. The CDR3 protein is CASSLYGYNEQFF. The CDR3 nucleotides read TGTGCCAGCAGTTTATATGGCTACAATGAGCAGTTCTTC.

The chain uses TRBV27 and TRBJ2-7, with D possibly TRBD1 on 6 matching bases. Germline V gene lookup returns CDR1 MNHEY and CDR2 SMNVEV (reference sequence). The germline V and J ends were trimmed by 1 base and 6 bases, with 10 bases remaining between them. The CDR3 totals 13 residues. The CDR3 spells CASSLLQGTEQYF. As DNA, the CDR3 is TGTGCCAGCAGTTTATTACAGGGTACCGAGCAGTACTTC.

This chain uses TRBV29-1 with TRBJ2-2; no clear D gene. V was trimmed by 7 bases and J by 7 bases, leaving 16 bases between them. This CDR3 comprises 13 residues. The germline CDR1 and CDR2 sequences are SQVTM and ANQGSEA. The CDR3 spells CSAAQDRRGELFF. The CDR3, as DNA: TGCAGCGCAGCTCAAGATAGGCGCGGGGAGCTGTTTTTT.

This sequence joins TRBV27 and TRBJ2-3; D remains unclear. The CDR3 runs 11 residues. V dropped 7 bases and J dropped 8 bases, with 10 bases sitting between them. Per germline, CDR1 MNHEY and CDR2 SMNVEV (reference sequence). The CDR3 DNA follows: TGTGCCAGCACCCGATTGGGTACGCAGTATTTT. Translation gives CASTRLGTQYF.